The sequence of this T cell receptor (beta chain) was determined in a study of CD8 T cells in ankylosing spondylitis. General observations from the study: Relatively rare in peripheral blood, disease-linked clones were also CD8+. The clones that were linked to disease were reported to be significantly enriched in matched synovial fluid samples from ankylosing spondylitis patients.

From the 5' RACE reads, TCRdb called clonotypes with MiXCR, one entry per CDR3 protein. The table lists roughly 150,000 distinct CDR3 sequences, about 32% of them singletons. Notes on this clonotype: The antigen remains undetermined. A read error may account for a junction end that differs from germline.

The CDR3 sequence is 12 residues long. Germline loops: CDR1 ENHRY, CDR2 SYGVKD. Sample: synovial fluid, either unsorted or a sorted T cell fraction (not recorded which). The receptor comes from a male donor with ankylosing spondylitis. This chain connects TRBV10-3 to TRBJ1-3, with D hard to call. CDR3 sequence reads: CAIKDSGNSIYF. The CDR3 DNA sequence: TGTGCCATCAAAGACTCTGGAAACTCCATATATTTT.